This is a list of T cell receptor beta chains from one sample in a study of OX40 agonist ivuxolimab in advanced cancers. Libraries were prepared by immunoSEQ multiplex PCR; TCRdb keeps only in-frame clonotypes and omits some of them. In the table there are approximately 23,000 clones, approximately 73% of which are singletons. The sample here was CD4+ or CD8+ T cells sorted from blood, taken in a trial of the OX40 agonist ivuxolimab. The receptors originated from an adult with an advanced solid tumor such as melanoma, head and neck, liver or kidney cancer. CDR3s include the opening cysteine and the closing phenylalanine or tryptophan. A D gene is named only where the DNA matches it firmly. Clone sizes are given selectively: once, few, many, or a class where the clone is expanded.

V: TRBV27; D: -; size: -; J: TRBJ1-2; DNA: TGTGCCAGCAGTTCGGGTCCCCTCTATGGCTACACCTTC; CDR3: CASSSGPLYGYTF
V: TRBV2; D: TRBD2; size: -; J: TRBJ2-7; DNA: TGTGCCAGCAGTGAACGGACTAGCGGCGAGCAGTACTTC; CDR3: CASSERTSGEQYF
V: TRBV9; D: -; size: -; J: TRBJ2-2; DNA: TGTGCCAGCAGCGAAGGGGACTGGCTTACCGGGGAGCTGTTTTTT; CDR3: CASSEGDWLTGELFF
V: TRBV6-4; D: -; size: -; J: TRBJ2-3; DNA: TGTGCCAGCAGTTACTCGCCGGGGGCCTTCACAGATACGCAGTATTTT; CDR3: CASSYSPGAFTDTQYF
V: TRBV19; D: TRBD1; size: -; J: TRBJ2-7; DNA: TGTGCCAGTACCCTCGGGACAGGGGCAAGCTACGAGCAGTACTTC; CDR3: CASTLGTGASYEQYF
V: TRBV7-4; D: -; size: -; J: TRBJ1-5; DNA: TGTGCCAGCAGCTTAGCGGAGGAGCGGGTTCAGCCCCAGCATTTT; CDR3: CASSLAEERVQPQHF
V: TRBV13; D: -; size: -; J: TRBJ2-2; DNA: TGTGCCAGCAGTACATACCCCGGGGAGCTGTTTTTT; CDR3: CASSTYPGELFF
V: TRBV9; D: -; size: -; J: TRBJ2-1; DNA: TGTGCCAGCAGCGTAGGGAACAGGGAGTTAGATGAGCAGTTCTTC; CDR3: CASSVGNRELDEQFF
V: TRBV28; D: -; size: once; J: TRBJ2-5; DNA: TGTGCCAGCAGTTTTCGCGGGGAACAAGAGACCCAGTACTTC; CDR3: CASSFRGEQETQYF
V: TRBV6-1; D: TRBD1; size: -; J: TRBJ1-1; DNA: TGTGCCAGCACTTGGACAGGGGAGGGTACTGAAGCTTTCTTT; CDR3: CASTWTGEGTEAFF
V: TRBV5-6; D: -; size: -; J: TRBJ1-6; DNA: TGTGCCAGCAGCTTTGTAGGGGATAATTCACCCCTCCACTTT; CDR3: CASSFVGDNSPLHF
V: TRBV2; D: -; size: -; J: TRBJ2-7; DNA: TGTGCCAGCAGTGAAGCCCAGGGGCACGAGCAGTACTTC; CDR3: CASSEAQGHEQYF
V: TRBV10-1; D: -; size: few; J: TRBJ2-3; DNA: TGCGCCAGCAAACTTCTTTTCACAGATACGCAGTATTTT; CDR3: CASKLLFTDTQYF
V: TRBV19; D: TRBD1; size: -; J: TRBJ1-4; DNA: TGTGCCAGTAAGACCAGGGACAGGGATAATGAAAAACTGTTTTTT; CDR3: CASKTRDRDNEKLFF
V: TRBV9; D: -; size: -; J: TRBJ1-2; DNA: TGTGCCAGCAGCGTAGGTAATCGGGCGGCTGCGCGGGGCTACACCTTC; CDR3: CASSVGNRAAARGYTF
V: TRBV6-5; D: -; size: -; J: TRBJ1-5; DNA: TGTGCCAGCAGTTCCCCTGGGGATTTGGATCAGCCCCAGCATTTT; CDR3: CASSSPGDLDQPQHF
V: TRBV6-5; D: -; size: -; J: TRBJ2-1; DNA: TGTGCCAGCAGTTACTCTAATGAGCAGTTCTTC; CDR3: CASSYSNEQFF
V: TRBV6-5; D: -; size: -; J: TRBJ1-4; DNA: TGTGCCAGCAGTTACACGTGGCTCTCTAATGAAAAACTGTTTTTT; CDR3: CASSYTWLSNEKLFF
V: TRBV7-9; D: -; size: -; J: TRBJ2-7; DNA: TGTGCCAGCAGTCGCGAAGGAGGGTACGAGCAGTACTTC; CDR3: CASSREGGYEQYF
V: TRBV5-1; D: -; size: -; J: TRBJ2-2; DNA: TGCGCCAGCAGCTTGTCGTGGCGCTCGAACACCGGGGAGCTGTTTTTT; CDR3: CASSLSWRSNTGELFF
V: TRBV4-2; D: -; size: -; J: TRBJ1-2; DNA: TGTGCCAGCAGCCAAGTTACACCGCAGACATCCTATGGCTACACCTTC; CDR3: CASSQVTPQTSYGYTF
V: TRBV29-1; D: TRBD1; size: -; J: TRBJ2-1; DNA: TGCAGCGTTGAAGGGACAGGGGGCTACAATGAGCAGTTCTTC; CDR3: CSVEGTGGYNEQFF
V: TRBV13; D: -; size: -; J: TRBJ2-1; DNA: TGTGCCAGCAGCCTAAGCTGGGGTCCAAAGAATGAGCAGTTCTTC; CDR3: CASSLSWGPKNEQFF
V: TRBV6-1; D: -; size: -; J: TRBJ1-5; DNA: TGTGCCAGCAGCCTCACCCCGACGACTCAGCCCCAGCATTTT; CDR3: CASSLTPTTQPQHF
V: TRBV13; D: -; size: -; J: TRBJ2-5; DNA: TGTGCCAGCAGCTTAAAGTTTTTGGGGATCCAAGAGACCCAGTACTTC; CDR3: CASSLKFLGIQETQYF
V: TRBV9; D: TRBD2; size: -; J: TRBJ2-1; DNA: TGTGCCAGCAGCGTCCAGCGGGGGGTTCACAATGAGCAGTTCTTC; CDR3: CASSVQRGVHNEQFF
V: TRBV14; D: -; size: -; J: TRBJ1-1; DNA: TGTGCCAGCAGCCAAGATTGGGTTGAGGGCCGATTTATTAGCTTT; CDR3: CASSQDWVEGRFISF
V: TRBV30; D: -; size: -; J: TRBJ1-3; DNA: TGTGCCTGGAGTCTCAGGGGATCTGGAAACACCATATATTTT; CDR3: CAWSLRGSGNTIYF
V: TRBV12-5; D: -; size: -; J: TRBJ2-5; DNA: TGTGCTAGTGGTTTGGACCTACCGGGCCCTTTGAAGGAGACCCAGTACTTC; CDR3: CASGLDLPGPLKETQYF
V: TRBV6-1; D: -; size: -; J: TRBJ2-4; DNA: TGTGCCAGCAGTGAACTCAGGACTCCGGAGTCCATTCAGTACTTC; CDR3: CASSELRTPESIQYF
V: TRBV7-9; D: -; size: few; J: TRBJ1-2; DNA: TGTGCCAGCAGCCCCTGGGGGGGGACTAACTATGGCTACACCTTC; CDR3: CASSPWGGTNYGYTF
V: TRBV5-6; D: -; size: many; J: TRBJ1-2; DNA: TGTGCCAGCAGCTTCGGCGGGGGTTCGTCCTATGGCTACACCTTC; CDR3: CASSFGGGSSYGYTF
V: TRBV9; D: TRBD1; size: many; J: TRBJ1-1; DNA: TGTGCCAGCAGCCCACAGGGGAGTGTCACTGAAGCTTTCTTT; CDR3: CASSPQGSVTEAFF
V: TRBV27; D: -; size: -; J: TRBJ2-3; DNA: TGTGCCAGCAGTTATGGGTTAGGGGCAGATACGCAGTATTTT; CDR3: CASSYGLGADTQYF
V: TRBV7-3; D: -; size: -; J: TRBJ2-2; DNA: TGTGCCAGCAGGCCTTCATCTCGGGGCTCCGGGGAGCTGTTTTTT; CDR3: CASRPSSRGSGELFF
V: TRBV27; D: -; size: few; J: TRBJ1-1; DNA: TGTGCCAGCAGTTTACTGGGGAACGGAGAAGCTTTCTTT; CDR3: CASSLLGNGEAFF
V: TRBV13; D: -; size: -; J: TRBJ1-3; DNA: TGTGCCAGCAGCTCTCGTTTACGAAACACCATATATTTT; CDR3: CASSSRLRNTIYF
V: TRBV7-3; D: TRBD1; size: -; J: TRBJ2-7; DNA: TGTGCCAGCAGCTTAACCCGTAGGGGGCGGAACGAGCAGTACTTC; CDR3: CASSLTRRGRNEQYF
V: TRBV28; D: TRBD1; size: -; J: TRBJ1-5; DNA: TGTGCCAGCAGGAGGCCAGGGCGGCCTCAGGGGGTGGATCAGCCCCAGCATTTT; CDR3: CASRRPGRPQGVDQPQHF
V: TRBV7-9; D: -; size: many; J: TRBJ1-3; DNA: TGTGCCAGCAGCTTAGCGCTCCGGGGTCAGCGGGGAAACACCATATATTTT; CDR3: CASSLALRGQRGNTIYF
V: TRBV28; D: -; size: -; J: TRBJ1-1; DNA: TGTGCCAGCACCTCGGGGGGCGCGTACACTGAAGCTTTCTTT; CDR3: CASTSGGAYTEAFF
V: TRBV4-1; D: -; size: -; J: TRBJ1-2; DNA: TGCGCCAGCAGCCAAGGGGGAAACTATGGCTACACCTTC; CDR3: CASSQGGNYGYTF
V: TRBV11-2; D: TRBD1; size: many; J: TRBJ2-7; DNA: TGTGCCAGCAGCGAGGACAGGACCCACTCCTACGAGCAGTACTTC; CDR3: CASSEDRTHSYEQYF
V: TRBV7-3; D: TRBD1; size: -; J: TRBJ2-7; DNA: TGTGCCAGCAGCTCATACGCCGGGACAGGCTACGAGCAGTACTTC; CDR3: CASSSYAGTGYEQYF
V: TRBV28; D: -; size: -; J: TRBJ2-7; DNA: TGTGCCAGCAGTACCTACCTAGGATACGAGCAGTACTTC; CDR3: CASSTYLGYEQYF
V: TRBV29-1; D: -; size: once; J: TRBJ1-2; DNA: TGCAGCGTTGAAGATCAAAGTTCCGGGCCCTTC; CDR3: CSVEDQSSGPF
V: TRBV15; D: -; size: -; J: TRBJ2-7; DNA: TGTGCCACCAGCAGCGGTTCAGGATCCGAGCAGTACTTC; CDR3: CATSSGSGSEQYF
V: TRBV28; D: -; size: -; J: TRBJ2-6; DNA: TGTGCCAGCAGTGGAACAGGGTCTGGGGCCAACGTCCTGACTTTC; CDR3: CASSGTGSGANVLTF
V: TRBV7-8; D: -; size: -; J: TRBJ2-3; DNA: TGTGCCACGATAGGGGGTCTGTCAGATACGCAGTATTTT; CDR3: CATIGGLSDTQYF
V: TRBV7-3; D: TRBD1; size: -; J: TRBJ2-1; DNA: TGTGCCAGCAGCACAGGGACAGGCCGCTACAATGAGCAGTTCTTC; CDR3: CASSTGTGRYNEQFF
V: TRBV15; D: TRBD2; size: -; J: TRBJ2-5; DNA: TGTGCCACCAGCAGGGGGACTAGCGGGCTCCTAGAGACCCAGTACTTC; CDR3: CATSRGTSGLLETQYF